This T cell receptor (beta chain) originates from a study of T cells generated in artificial thymic organoids (dated by TCRdb to about 2017). About the investigation overall: In some experiments, thymic T cells were further FACS-purified to deplete CD4 immature single positive or double positive precursors. TCR alpha and beta CDR3 repertoires of in vitro artificial thymic organoid-derived CD8 single positive T cells were compared with thymic and peripheral blood naive CD8 T cells. Displayed repertoire sequencing data were described as representative of three independent experiments. Overall results and qualifications from the work: CD8 single positive T cells derived from organoids showed physiological TCR clonotype diversity comparable to the diversity seen in thymic and blood naive CD8 T cells.

By sample share, this clonotype is medium-sized (0.01 to 0.1%). Its target antigen remains unknown. No quality values exist for individual bases; no much larger clone is one base distant. Primary CD8+ T cells were enriched by magnetic beads using the Miltenyi CD8+ T cell Isolation Kit. Before RNA extraction, CD3+TCRalphabeta+CD8 single positive T cells from both organoids and thymus were sorted by FACS. For each sample, the RNeasy Micro kit was used to purify total RNA from around 40,000 to 200,000 sorted cells, and RNA quality was checked on an Agilent RNA 6000 Nano chip. To release thymocytes, the researchers dissected thymic fragments, broke them apart by pipetting, and passed the material through a 70 um strainer. TCRalpha and TCRbeta libraries were amplified separately by semi-nested PCR with Advantage 2 and reverse primers in the TRAC or TRBC constant regions. Between about 3 and 550 ng of total RNA was used as input for first-strand cDNA synthesis. TCR cDNA libraries were generated by 5'-RACE using the SMARTer PCR cDNA Synthesis kit, with a poly-dT primer for first-strand synthesis. Each semi-nested reverse primer in the constant region carried a 5-nucleotide sample-specific barcode, and the resulting products were cleaned up with the Zymo DNA Clean and Concentrator-5 kit. Pools of up to ten barcoded samples were ligated to Illumina adaptors and sequenced on an Illumina MiSeq as 2 x 150 bp paired-end reads. The study's processing was this. After demultiplexing, reads were aligned using BLAT against a custom library built from IMGT containing every combination of human TRAV, TRAJ, TRBV, TRBD and TRBJ. The best BLAT hits were picked using pslCDnaFilter (-maxAligns=1, -ignoreIntrons), and custom Perl scripts were used to calculate clonotype frequencies. Using fastp at Q25 and MiXCR, TCRdb reprocessed the public reads and kept productive beta chains. All rows with the same CDR3 protein become a single entry with the most common DNA and genes. The V and J calls shown here were made by TCRdb, not taken from the authors' results. The sample table shows about 9,000 distinct CDR3 sequences, and 15% to 20% are seen once. The ten largest make up 1.4% of the sample.

V loses 3 bases, J loses 5 bases, and the germline ends lie 15 bases apart. The CDR1 and CDR2 encoded by the germline V gene (reference sequence) are MNHEY and SMNVEV. From the cysteine through the phenylalanine, the CDR3 covers 15 amino acids. Only CDR3 DNA is held: 45 bases, read in frame from base 1. The sample consisted of naive CD8+ T cells from the thymus. Reading the label with the study, this specimen's cell subset or site is: CD3+TCRalphabeta+CD8SP T cells; for blood, CD45RO-CCR7+ naive CD8+ T cells. The sequence is built from TRBV27 and TRBJ2-3, and the D gene may be TRBD2, 6 bases matching. The sequence came from a human donor who gave cord blood stem cells for thymic organoid culture, a cardiac surgery patient who gave postnatal thymus, or a blood donor (not recorded which). The CDR3 loop reads CASSLGLAMVDTQYF. The DNA reads TGTGCCAGCAGTTTGGGCCTAGCGATGGTAGATACGCAGTATTTT.